A selection of T cell receptor beta chains follows, all from one sample in a study of beta chain features in type 1 diabetes. Sequencing used immunoSEQ multiplex PCR; TCRdb keeps in-frame clones, though not all of them. This sample has about 25,000 clones, with roughly half found just once. Source material: stem cell memory CD4+ T cells from blood. These receptors were collected from a man younger than 40 with type 1 diabetes. Each CDR3 is given with its conserved first and last residue. A D gene is named only where the DNA matches it firmly.

D,J,V,CDR3
.,TRBJ2-7,TRBV29-1,CSVVTGLGYEQYF
.,TRBJ2-7,TRBV14,CASSQERGNYEQYF
.,TRBJ2-2,TRBV11-2,CASSLELVKLFF
.,TRBJ2-1,TRBV7-9,CASSLGLELNEQFF
TRBD1,TRBJ1-3,TRBV9,CASSATGQGGSGNTIYF
.,TRBJ1-2,TRBV25-1,CASSPYGRADEGRYGYTF
TRBD1,TRBJ1-1,TRBV6-6,CASSYDGTANTEAFF
TRBD1,TRBJ1-3,TRBV6-1,CASSGLQGAGNTIYF
TRBD1,TRBJ1-1,TRBV10-3,CAITKTGSNTEAFF
TRBD1,TRBJ2-2,TRBV5-1,CASSLDRVGTGELFF
TRBD2,TRBJ2-7,TRBV11-2,CASSLEYTSGVMEQYF
.,TRBJ2-5,TRBV4-1,CASSPGSVQETQYF
TRBD1,TRBJ2-7,TRBV15,CATSRDGQGADEQYF
TRBD2,TRBJ2-1,TRBV7-8,CASRRDTGGNEQFF
TRBD2,TRBJ2-7,TRBV10-3,CASGTNTYEQYF
.,TRBJ1-5,TRBV7-9,CASSFGLNSNQPQHF
.,TRBJ1-1,TRBV6-6,CASTLGTPVRRAEAFF
TRBD2,TRBJ2-3,TRBV5-1,CASSKQPAGGSTDTQYF
TRBD2,TRBJ2-7,TRBV6-5,CASSSLGGGTNEQYF
.,TRBJ1-1,TRBV6-6,CASSYPGRGPEAFF
TRBD2,TRBJ2-1,TRBV2,CASSGGLAGVGYNEQFF
.,TRBJ2-7,TRBV5-1,CASSLGRTATYEQYF
.,TRBJ1-4,TRBV5-5,CASSLGPTNEKLFF
TRBD2,TRBJ2-3,TRBV7-9,CASSLVRETDTQYF
.,TRBJ1-2,TRBV6-6,CASTIMTDYGYTF
TRBD1,TRBJ1-1,TRBV6-5,CASSYSLGQGNTEAFF
TRBD1,TRBJ2-7,TRBV10-3,CAISESTGQGPYEQYF
TRBD2,TRBJ2-1,TRBV5-1,CASSLGTSGNEQFF
TRBD1,TRBJ1-1,TRBV6-1,CASSRTGVGTEAFF
TRBD1,TRBJ1-5,TRBV18,CASSPSSGGQPQHF
TRBD2,TRBJ2-5,TRBV29-1,CSVTRGGSGPETQYF
TRBD1,TRBJ1-2,TRBV30,CAWMRQGAPTPGYTF
.,TRBJ2-5,TRBV5-1,CASSLDPGPTGETQYF
.,TRBJ2-1,TRBV25-1,CASSENGEQFF
.,TRBJ2-7,TRBV7-2,CASSGDFYEQYF
.,TRBJ1-5,TRBV19,CASSKVSTGTYSNQPQHF
TRBD2,TRBJ2-5,TRBV29-1,CSVEGTSGQETQYF
TRBD2,TRBJ2-1,TRBV30,CAWSVASGLEQFF
TRBD2,TRBJ2-5,TRBV28,CASSTHSGGARETQYF
.,TRBJ2-7,TRBV4-1,CASSQAGKPYEQYF
TRBD2,TRBJ2-5,TRBV7-8,CASSLVAGSETQYF
.,TRBJ2-5,TRBV7-7,CASSLDKEGTQYF
.,TRBJ2-3,TRBV27,CASSLSGGGSPTDTQYF
.,TRBJ2-7,TRBV6-5,CASSYSIGGGYEQYF
TRBD1,TRBJ2-3,TRBV23-1,CASRGGGTDTQYF
.,TRBJ1-1,TRBV7-9,CASSFTGKRAFF
.,TRBJ2-7,TRBV7-2,CASSPSGGPSYEQYF
.,TRBJ1-5,TRBV10-3,CAISEEGISNQPQHF
.,TRBJ1-2,TRBV2,CASSENIPYGYTF
TRBD1,TRBJ1-1,TRBV2,CASATGGLLGNTEAFF
TRBD1,TRBJ2-7,TRBV5-4,CASSPGRTGPYEQYF
TRBD2,TRBJ2-5,TRBV6-5,CASSYSFGRETQYF
TRBD2,TRBJ2-5,TRBV4-1,CASSIAGGAVETQYF
.,TRBJ2-2,TRBV11-3,CASAGDTDGGELFF
.,TRBJ2-6,TRBV7-2,CASGQGGGANVLTF
TRBD2,TRBJ2-1,TRBV19,CASSTWTSGHSYNEQFF
TRBD2,TRBJ2-3,TRBV18,CASSPPAGGAVTDTQYF
TRBD1,TRBJ1-2,TRBV4-1,CASSQDGQAHGYTF
TRBD1,TRBJ2-3,TRBV4-1,CASSLRTGSTDTQYF
TRBD2,TRBJ2-7,TRBV7-9,CASSLGLAGAAEQYF